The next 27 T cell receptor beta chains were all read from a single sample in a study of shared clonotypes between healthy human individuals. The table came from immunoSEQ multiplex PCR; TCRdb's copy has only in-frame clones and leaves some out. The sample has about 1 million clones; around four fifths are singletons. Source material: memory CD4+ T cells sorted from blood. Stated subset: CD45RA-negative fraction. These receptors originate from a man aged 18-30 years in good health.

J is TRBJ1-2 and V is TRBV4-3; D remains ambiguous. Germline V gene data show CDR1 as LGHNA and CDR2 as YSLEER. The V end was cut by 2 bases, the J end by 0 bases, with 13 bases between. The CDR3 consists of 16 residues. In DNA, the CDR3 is TGCGCCAGCAGCCAAAGCGTGGGTTTTACTAACTATGGCTACACCTTC. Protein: CASSQSVGFTNYGYTF.

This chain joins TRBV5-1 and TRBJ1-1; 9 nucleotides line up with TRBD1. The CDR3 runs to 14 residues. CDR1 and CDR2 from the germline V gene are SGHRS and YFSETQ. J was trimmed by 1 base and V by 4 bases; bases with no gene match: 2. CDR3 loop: CASSKGQGNTEAFF. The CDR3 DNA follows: TGCGCCAGCAGCAAGGGACAGGGGAACACTGAAGCTTTCTTT.

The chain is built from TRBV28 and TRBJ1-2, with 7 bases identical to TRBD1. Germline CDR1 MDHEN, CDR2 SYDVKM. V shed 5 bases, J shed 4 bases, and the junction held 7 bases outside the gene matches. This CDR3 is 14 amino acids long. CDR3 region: CASSKYRGPYGYTF. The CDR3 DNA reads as TGTGCCAGCAGTAAATACAGGGGACCCTATGGCTACACCTTC.

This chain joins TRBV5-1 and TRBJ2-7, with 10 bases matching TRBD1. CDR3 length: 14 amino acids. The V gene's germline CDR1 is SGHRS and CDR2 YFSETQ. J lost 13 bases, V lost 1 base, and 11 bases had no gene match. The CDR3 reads CASSLMQGQGYHYF. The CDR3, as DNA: TGCGCCAGCAGCTTGATGCAGGGACAGGGGTATCACTACTTC.

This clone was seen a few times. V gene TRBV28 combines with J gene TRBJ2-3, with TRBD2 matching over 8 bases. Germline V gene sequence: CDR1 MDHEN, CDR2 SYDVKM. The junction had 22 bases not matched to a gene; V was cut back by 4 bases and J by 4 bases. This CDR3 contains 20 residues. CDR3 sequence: CASSSGGRFGSGAPADTQYF. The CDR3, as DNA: TGTGCCAGCAGTTCGGGGGGGCGTTTCGGTTCTGGGGCTCCCGCAGATACGCAGTATTTT.

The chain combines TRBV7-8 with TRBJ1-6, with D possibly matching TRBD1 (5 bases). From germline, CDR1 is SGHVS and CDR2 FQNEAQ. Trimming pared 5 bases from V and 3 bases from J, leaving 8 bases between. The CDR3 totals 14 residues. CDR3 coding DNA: TGTGCCAGCAGCCGGGACGGCTATAATTCACCCCTCCACTTT. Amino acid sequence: CASSRDGYNSPLHF.

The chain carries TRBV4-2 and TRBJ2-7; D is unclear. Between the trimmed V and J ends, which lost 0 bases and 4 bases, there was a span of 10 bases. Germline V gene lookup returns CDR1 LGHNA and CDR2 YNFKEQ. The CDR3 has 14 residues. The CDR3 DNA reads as TGTGCCAGCAGCCAAGATAAAAATCCGTACGAGCAGTACTTC. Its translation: CASSQDKNPYEQYF.

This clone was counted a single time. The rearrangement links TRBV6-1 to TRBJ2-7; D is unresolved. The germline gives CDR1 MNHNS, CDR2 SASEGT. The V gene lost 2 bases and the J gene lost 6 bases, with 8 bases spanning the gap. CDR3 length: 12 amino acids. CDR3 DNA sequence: TGTGCCAGCAGTGAAATTTATGGCGAGCAGTACTTC. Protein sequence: CASSEIYGEQYF.

The CDR3 spells CASSLGQPLPSLYGYTF. CDR3 sequence (DNA): TGTGCCAGCAGTTTAGGACAGCCTCTACCCTCCCTCTATGGCTACACCTTC. The V gene is TRBV28, the J gene TRBJ1-2; TRBD1 might be the D (6 bases). Trimming removed 2 bases from V and 4 bases from J, with 20 bases in between. The length of the CDR3 is 17 residues. Germline CDR1 and CDR2: MDHEN and SYDVKM.

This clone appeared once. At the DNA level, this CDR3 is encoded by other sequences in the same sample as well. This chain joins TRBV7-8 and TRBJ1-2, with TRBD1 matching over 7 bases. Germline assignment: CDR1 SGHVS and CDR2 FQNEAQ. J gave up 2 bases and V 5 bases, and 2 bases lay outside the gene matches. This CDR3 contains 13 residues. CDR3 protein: CASSPDRNYGYTF. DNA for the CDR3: TGTGCCAGCAGCCCGGACAGGAACTATGGCTACACCTTC.

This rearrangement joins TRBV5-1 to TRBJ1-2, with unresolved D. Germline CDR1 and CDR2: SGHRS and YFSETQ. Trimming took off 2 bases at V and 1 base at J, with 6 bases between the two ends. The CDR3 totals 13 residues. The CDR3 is CASSFGVNYGYTF. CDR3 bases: TGCGCCAGCAGCTTCGGGGTTAACTATGGCTACACCTTC.

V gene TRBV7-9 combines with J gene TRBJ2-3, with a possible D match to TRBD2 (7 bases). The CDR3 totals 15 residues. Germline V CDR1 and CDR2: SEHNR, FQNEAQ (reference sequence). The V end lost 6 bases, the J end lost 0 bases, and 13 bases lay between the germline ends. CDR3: CASRRGGASTDTQYF. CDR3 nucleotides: TGTGCCAGCAGGAGAGGGGGGGCTAGCACAGATACGCAGTATTTT.

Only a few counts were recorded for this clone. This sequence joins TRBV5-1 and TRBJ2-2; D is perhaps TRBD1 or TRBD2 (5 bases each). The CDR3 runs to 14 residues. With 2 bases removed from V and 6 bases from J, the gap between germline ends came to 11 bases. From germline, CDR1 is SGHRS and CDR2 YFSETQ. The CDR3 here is CASSFGGFPGELFF. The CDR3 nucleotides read TGCGCCAGCAGCTTTGGGGGTTTCCCCGGGGAGCTGTTTTTT.

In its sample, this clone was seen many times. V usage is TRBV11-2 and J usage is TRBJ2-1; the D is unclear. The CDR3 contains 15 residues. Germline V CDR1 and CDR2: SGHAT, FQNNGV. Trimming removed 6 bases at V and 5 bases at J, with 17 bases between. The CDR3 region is CASRIGLNSHNEQFF. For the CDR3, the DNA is TGTGCCAGCAGGATAGGGTTAAACTCGCACAATGAGCAGTTCTTC.

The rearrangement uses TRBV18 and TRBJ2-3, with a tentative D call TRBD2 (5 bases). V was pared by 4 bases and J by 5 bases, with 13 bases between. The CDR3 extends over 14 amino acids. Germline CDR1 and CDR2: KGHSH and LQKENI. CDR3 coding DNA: TGTGCCAGCTCACAAACGGCGGGTGGAGATACGCAGTATTTT. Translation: CASSQTAGGDTQYF. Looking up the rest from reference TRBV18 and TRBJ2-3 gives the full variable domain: NAGVMQNPRHLVRRRGQEARLRCSPMKGHSHVYWYRQLPEEGLKFMVYLQKENIIDESGMPKERFSAEFPKEGPSILRIQQVVRGDSAAYFCASSQTAGGDTQYFGPGTRLTVL.

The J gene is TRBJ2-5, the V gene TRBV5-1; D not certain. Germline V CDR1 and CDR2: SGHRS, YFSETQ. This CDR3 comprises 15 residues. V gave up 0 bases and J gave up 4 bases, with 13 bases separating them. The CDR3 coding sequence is TGCGCCAGCAGCTTGGTTCCGCAGGTCACAGAGACCCAGTACTTC. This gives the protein CASSLVPQVTETQYF.

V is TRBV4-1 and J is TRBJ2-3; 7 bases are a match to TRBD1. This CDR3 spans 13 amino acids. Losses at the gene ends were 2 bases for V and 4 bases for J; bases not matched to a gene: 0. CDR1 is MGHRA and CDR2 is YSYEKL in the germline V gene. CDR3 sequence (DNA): TGCGCCAGCAGCCAACAGGGGGCAGATACGCAGTATTTT. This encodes CASSQQGADTQYF.

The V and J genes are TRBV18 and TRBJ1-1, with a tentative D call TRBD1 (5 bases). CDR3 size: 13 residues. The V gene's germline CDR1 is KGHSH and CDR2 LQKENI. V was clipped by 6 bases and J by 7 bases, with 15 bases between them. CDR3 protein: CASSPTQGSEAFF. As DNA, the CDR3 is TGTGCCAGCTCGCCCACTCAGGGCAGTGAAGCTTTCTTT.

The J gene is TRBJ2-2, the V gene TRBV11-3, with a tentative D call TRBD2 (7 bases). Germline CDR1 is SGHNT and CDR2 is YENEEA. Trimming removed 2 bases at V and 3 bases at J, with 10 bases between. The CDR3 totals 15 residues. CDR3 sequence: CASSLWGGDTGELFF. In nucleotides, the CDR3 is TGTGCCAGCAGCTTATGGGGGGGCGACACCGGGGAGCTGTTTTTT. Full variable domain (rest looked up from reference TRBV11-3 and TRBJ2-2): EAGVVQSPRYKIIEKKQPVAFWCNPISGHNTLYWYLQNLGQGPELLIRYENEEAVDDSQLPKDRFSAERLKGVDSTLKIQPAELGDSAVYLCASSLWGGDTGELFFGEGSRLTVL.

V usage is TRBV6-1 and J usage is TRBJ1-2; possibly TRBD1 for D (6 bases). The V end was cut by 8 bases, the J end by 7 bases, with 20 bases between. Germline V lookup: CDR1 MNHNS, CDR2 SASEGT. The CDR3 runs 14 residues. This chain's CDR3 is CASLVTAGVGGYTF. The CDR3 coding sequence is TGTGCCAGCCTCGTAACTGCAGGGGTTGGTGGCTACACCTTC.

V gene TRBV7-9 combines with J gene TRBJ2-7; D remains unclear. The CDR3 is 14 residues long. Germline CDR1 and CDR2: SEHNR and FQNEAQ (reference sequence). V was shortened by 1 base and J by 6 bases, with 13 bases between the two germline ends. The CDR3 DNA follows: TGTGCCAGCAGCTTAGAGGTATCGTGGAGCGAGCAGTACTTC. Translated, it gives CASSLEVSWSEQYF.

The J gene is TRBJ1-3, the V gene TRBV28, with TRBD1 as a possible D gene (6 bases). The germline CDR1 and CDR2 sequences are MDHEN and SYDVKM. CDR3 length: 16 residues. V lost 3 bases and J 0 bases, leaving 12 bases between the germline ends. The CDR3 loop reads CASSFIRGFSGNTIYF. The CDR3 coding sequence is TGTGCCAGCAGTTTTATTAGGGGGTTCTCTGGAAACACCATATATTTT.

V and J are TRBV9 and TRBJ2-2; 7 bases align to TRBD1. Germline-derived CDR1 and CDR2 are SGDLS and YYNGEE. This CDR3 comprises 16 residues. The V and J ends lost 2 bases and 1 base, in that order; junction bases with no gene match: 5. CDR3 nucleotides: TGTGCCAGCAGCGTCCTGGACAGGAGGAACACCGGGGAGCTGTTTTTT. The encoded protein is CASSVLDRRNTGELFF.

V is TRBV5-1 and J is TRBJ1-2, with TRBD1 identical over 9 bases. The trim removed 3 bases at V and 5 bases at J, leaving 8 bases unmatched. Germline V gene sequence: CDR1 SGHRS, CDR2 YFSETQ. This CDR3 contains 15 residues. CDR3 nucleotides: TGCGCCAGCAGCTCGGGACAGGGATTTGGTTATGGCTACACCTTC. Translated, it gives CASSSGQGFGYGYTF.

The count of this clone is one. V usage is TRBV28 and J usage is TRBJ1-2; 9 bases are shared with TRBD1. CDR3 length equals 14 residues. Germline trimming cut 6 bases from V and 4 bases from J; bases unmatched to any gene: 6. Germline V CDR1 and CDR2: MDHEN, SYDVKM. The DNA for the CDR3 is TGTGCCAGCAGAAACAGGGGGCAGGCCTATGGCTACACCTTC. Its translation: CASRNRGQAYGYTF.

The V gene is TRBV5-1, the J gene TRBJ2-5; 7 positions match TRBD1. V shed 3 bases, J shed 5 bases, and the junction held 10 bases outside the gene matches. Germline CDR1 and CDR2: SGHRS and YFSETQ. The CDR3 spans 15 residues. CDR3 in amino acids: CASSSNTGDKETQYF. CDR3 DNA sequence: TGCGCCAGCAGCTCAAACACAGGGGATAAGGAGACCCAGTACTTC. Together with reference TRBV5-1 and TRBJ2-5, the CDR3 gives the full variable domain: KAGVTQTPRYLIKTRGQQVTLSCSPISGHRSVSWYQQTPGQGLQFLFEYFSETQRNKGNFPGRFSGRQFSNSRSEMNVSTLELGDSALYLCASSSNTGDKETQYFGPGTRLLVL.

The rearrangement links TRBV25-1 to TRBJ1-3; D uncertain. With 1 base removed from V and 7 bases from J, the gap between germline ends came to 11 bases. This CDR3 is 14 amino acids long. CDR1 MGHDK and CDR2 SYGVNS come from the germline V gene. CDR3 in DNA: TGTGCCAGCAGTGAATCGCCTGGGCTCAACACCATATATTTT. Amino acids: CASSESPGLNTIYF.